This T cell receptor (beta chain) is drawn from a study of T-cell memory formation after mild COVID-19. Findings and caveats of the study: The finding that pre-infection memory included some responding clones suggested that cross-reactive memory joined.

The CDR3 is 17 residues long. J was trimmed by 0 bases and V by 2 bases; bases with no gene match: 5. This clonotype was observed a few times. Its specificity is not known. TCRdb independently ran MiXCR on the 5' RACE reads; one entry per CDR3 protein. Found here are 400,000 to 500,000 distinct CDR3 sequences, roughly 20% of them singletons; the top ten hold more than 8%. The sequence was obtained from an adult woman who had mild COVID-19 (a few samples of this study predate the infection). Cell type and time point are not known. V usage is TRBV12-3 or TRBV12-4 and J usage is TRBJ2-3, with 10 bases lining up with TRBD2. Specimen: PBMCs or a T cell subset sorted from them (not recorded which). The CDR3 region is CASSLSTSGASTDTQYF. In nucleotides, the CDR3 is TGTGCCAGCAGTTTAAGTACTAGCGGGGCCAGCACAGATACGCAGTATTTT.